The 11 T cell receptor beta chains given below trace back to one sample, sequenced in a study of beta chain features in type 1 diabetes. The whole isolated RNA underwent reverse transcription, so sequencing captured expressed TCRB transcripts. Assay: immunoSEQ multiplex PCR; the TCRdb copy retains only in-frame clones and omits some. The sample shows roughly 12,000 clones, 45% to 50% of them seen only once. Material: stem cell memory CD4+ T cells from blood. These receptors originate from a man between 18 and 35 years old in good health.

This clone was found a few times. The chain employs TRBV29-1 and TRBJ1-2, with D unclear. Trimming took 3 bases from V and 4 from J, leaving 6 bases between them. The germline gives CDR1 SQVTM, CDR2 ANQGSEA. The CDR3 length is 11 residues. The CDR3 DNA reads TGCAGCGTTGATGAGTCCTATGGCTACACCTTC. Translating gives CSVDESYGYTF.

CDR3 coding DNA: TGCGCCAGCAGCCAAGAGCTTTACGGGGGCTCCTACGAGCAGTACTTC. Protein: CASSQELYGGSYEQYF. The rearrangement uses TRBV4-3 and TRBJ2-7; perhaps TRBD2 as D (6 bases). The V and J ends lost 0 bases and 0 bases respectively, with 12 bases between them. The CDR3 loop spans 16 amino acids. Germline CDR1 and CDR2: LGHNA and YSLEER.

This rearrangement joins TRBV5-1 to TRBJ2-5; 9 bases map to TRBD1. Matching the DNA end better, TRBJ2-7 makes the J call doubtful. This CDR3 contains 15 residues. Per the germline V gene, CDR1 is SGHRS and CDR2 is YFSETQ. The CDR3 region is CASSSVGTGNHEQYF. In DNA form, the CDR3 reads TGCGCCAGCAGCTCTGTAGGGACAGGGAACCACGAGCAGTACTTC.

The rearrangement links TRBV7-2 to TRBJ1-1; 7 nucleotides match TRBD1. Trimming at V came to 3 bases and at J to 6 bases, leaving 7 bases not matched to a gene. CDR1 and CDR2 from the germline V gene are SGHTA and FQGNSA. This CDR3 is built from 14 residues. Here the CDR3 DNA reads TGTGCCAGCAGCTTGGAGAACAGGGGCGCTGAAGCTTTCTTT. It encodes CASSLENRGAEAFF.

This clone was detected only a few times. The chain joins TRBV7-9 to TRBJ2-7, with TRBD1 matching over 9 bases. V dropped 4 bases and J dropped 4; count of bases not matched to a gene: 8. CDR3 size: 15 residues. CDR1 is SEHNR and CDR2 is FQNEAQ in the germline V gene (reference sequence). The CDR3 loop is CASSSTDRGMYEQYF. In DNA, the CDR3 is TGTGCCAGCAGCTCCACCGACAGGGGGATGTACGAGCAGTACTTC.

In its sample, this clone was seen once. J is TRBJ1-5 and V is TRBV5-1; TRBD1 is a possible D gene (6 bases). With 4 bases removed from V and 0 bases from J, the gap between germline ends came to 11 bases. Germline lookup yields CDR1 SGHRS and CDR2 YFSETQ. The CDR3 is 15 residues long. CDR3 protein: CASSLTGYSNQPQHF. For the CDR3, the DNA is TGCGCCAGCAGCCTCACAGGGTATAGCAATCAGCCCCAGCATTTT.

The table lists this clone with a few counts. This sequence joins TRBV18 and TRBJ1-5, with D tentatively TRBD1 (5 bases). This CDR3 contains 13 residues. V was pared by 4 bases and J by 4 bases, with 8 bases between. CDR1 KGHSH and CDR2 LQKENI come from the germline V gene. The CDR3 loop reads CASSLRENQPQHF. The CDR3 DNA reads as TGTGCCAGCTCACTCAGGGAAAATCAGCCCCAGCATTTT. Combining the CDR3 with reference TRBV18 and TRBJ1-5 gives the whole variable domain NAGVMQNPRHLVRRRGQEARLRCSPMKGHSHVYWYRQLPEEGLKFMVYLQKENIIDESGMPKERFSAEFPKEGPSILRIQQVVRGDSAAYFCASSLRENQPQHFGDGTRLSIL.

This CDR3 is CASSPTGQDDTEAFF. The CDR3 region has the DNA TGTGCCAGTAGCCCAACAGGGCAGGATGACACTGAAGCTTTCTTT. V is TRBV19 and J is TRBJ1-1, with D maybe TRBD1 (6 bases). Germline CDR1 and CDR2: LNHDA and SQIVND (reference sequence). V dropped 6 bases and J dropped 3 bases, with 17 bases sitting between them. The CDR3 totals 15 residues.

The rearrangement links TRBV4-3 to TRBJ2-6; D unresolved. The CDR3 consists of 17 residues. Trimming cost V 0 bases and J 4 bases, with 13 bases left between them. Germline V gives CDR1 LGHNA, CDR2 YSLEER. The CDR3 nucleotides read TGCGCCAGCAGCCAAGATCCGTCACCAAGCGGGGCCAACGTCCTGACTTTC. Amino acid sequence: CASSQDPSPSGANVLTF.

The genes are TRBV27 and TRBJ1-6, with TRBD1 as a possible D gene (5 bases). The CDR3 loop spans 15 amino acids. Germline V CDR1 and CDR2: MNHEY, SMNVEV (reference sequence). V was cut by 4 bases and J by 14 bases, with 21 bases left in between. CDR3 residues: CASSSPGGARISLHF. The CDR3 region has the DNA TGTGCCAGCAGTTCCCCTGGAGGGGCGCGCATATCCCTCCACTTT.

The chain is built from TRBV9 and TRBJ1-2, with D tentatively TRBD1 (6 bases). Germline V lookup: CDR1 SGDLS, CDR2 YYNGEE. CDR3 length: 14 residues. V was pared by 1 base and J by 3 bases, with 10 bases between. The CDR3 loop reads CASSVSGQDYGYTF. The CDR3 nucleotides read TGTGCCAGCAGCGTATCGGGACAAGACTATGGCTACACCTTC.